This T cell receptor (beta chain) was recorded in a study of shared clonotypes between healthy human individuals. Each sorted subset replicate got 200 ng genomic DNA, 25,000 to 35,000 genomes. Profiled with immunoSEQ multiplex PCR; TCRdb holds only in-frame clones, not every one. The sample has over 850,000 clones; around 82% are singletons. This CDR3 spans 16 amino acids. Unmatched junction bases numbered 9, after V lost 2 bases and J lost 5 bases. The germline V gene has CDR1 LNHNV and CDR2 YYDKDF (reference sequence). Of note for this clone: Its antigen is unknown.

Regarding the study as a whole: It was observed that around 5% of naive CD4 clonotypes were shared across a few donors. Tissue TCR repertoires likely differ from these blood-only repertoires.

The chain has TRBV15 and TRBJ2-3; 8 bases fit TRBD2. This receptor was taken from a man younger than 35 in good health. Some clones in this sample may be carry-over from other donors' samples. The sequenced sample was memory CD4+ T cells from PBMCs. Indicated subset: CD45RA-negative fraction. The CDR3 protein is CATSRPHGRAGDTQYF. The CDR3, as DNA: TGTGCCACCAGCAGACCCCACGGGAGGGCCGGAGATACGCAGTATTTT.